This TCR beta chain appears in the sequencing data of a study of graft-versus-host responses after intestinal transplantation (dated by TCRdb to the early 2020s). Describing the broader study: The transplants that recipients received were multivisceral, liver-intestinal, or isolated intestinal. Every recipient was given anti-thymocyte globulin induction, then maintenance tacrolimus and steroids for about 3 years. After intestinal transplantation, graft-versus-host and host-versus-graft alloreactive T cell clones in the graft, circulation and bone marrow were tracked using bulk TCR-beta CDR3 sequencing. Alloreactive clones were identified by sequencing pre-transplant mixed lymphocyte reaction products and comparing them with unstimulated pre-transplant donor and recipient T cells. The cohort enrolled 20 to 30 intestinal transplant recipients, one of whom was a retransplant, and a few patients without pretransplant specimens were excluded. Donor T cell macrochimerism was defined as a peak of at least 4% donor T cells among recipient peripheral blood mononuclear cells. Rather than being sequenced by the commercial service, samples from three later patients were sequenced in-house on an Illumina MiSeq and processed with MiXCR. Overall study outcomes, separate from this receptor: The conclusions were limited by the relatively low number and heterogeneity of the intestinal transplant patients. GvH clones were found in recipient bone marrow, and some of the GvH clones appeared earlier in ileal mucosa or blood, which is consistent with an intestinal mucosal origin. Early after transplant, peak levels of circulating GvH clones were found to be associated with declines in HvG clones. In the allografts of patients with donor T cell macrochimerism, GvH to HvG T cell clonal ratios were high.

The library came from the immunoSEQ multiplex PCR assay. For most patients, genomic DNA was isolated with the Qiagen DNeasy Blood and Tissue Kit and sent frozen to Adaptive Biotechnologies for TCR sequencing. For most patients, genomic DNA was subjected to high-throughput TCR-beta CDR3 sequencing by Adaptive Biotechnologies. Turning to the authors' computational methods: TCR sequencing data were retrieved from Adaptive's ImmunoSEQ software for 15 to 20 patients, whereas three other patients were processed with MiXCR and VDJtools. To correct CD4 versus CD8 sorting errors, sequences present in both subsets at a frequency ratio below 5:1 were removed. Because the origin of CDR3 nucleotide sequences shared between donor and recipient could not be assigned, those sequences were removed. To count as alloreactive, a clone needed at least 2-fold expansion over unstimulated cells and a minimum CFSE-low frequency of 0.002% (template counts) or 0.001% (read counts). Clones were considered mappable if detected in sequenced pre-transplant spleen, lymph node, or MLR CFSE-low populations of the donor or recipient. The cumulative frequency of alloreactive clones was calculated as a percentage of all sequences, weighted by copy number. Imported from immuneACCESS, the table was reduced by TCRdb to in-frame sequences with V and J called. These copies leave out some clones; in studies compared against another copy, an unresolved V gene accounts for under half, and the cause of the remainder is not known. The V and J calls and the clone size are those of that table, but D and trimming were determined from the DNA. The sample contains about 130,000 clones, around 90% of them found a single time. Around 0.19% of the sample lies in the top ten.

According to the study, the label for this sample's time point signals: cells obtained before transplantation from donor or recipient. CD3+CD4+ and CD3+CD8+ populations were FACS-sorted from unstimulated pre-transplant donor and recipient cells taken from spleen or lymph nodes. As for this clone: Its antigen specificity is not known. Base qualities are missing; no much larger clone stands one base away.

The CDR3 runs 14 residues from the cysteine to the phenylalanine. Only CDR3 DNA remains: 42 bases, in frame from the first base. Here V drops 7 bases and J drops 4 bases, and the junction holds 7 bases not matched to any gene. From a lookup of the germline V gene (reference sequence), CDR1 and CDR2 are LNHDA and SQIVND. This clonotype was obtained from a human donor who received an intestinal transplant. Specimen: unstimulated CD4+ T cells sorted from spleen or lymph node cells, collected before intestinal transplant. The chain employs TRBV19 and TRBJ1-5; 7 bases in the junction line up with TRBD1. The sequenced DNA is TGTGCCAGTAATGAGGGGACAGTTAATCAGCCCCAGCATTTT. The translation is CASNEGTVNQPQHF.